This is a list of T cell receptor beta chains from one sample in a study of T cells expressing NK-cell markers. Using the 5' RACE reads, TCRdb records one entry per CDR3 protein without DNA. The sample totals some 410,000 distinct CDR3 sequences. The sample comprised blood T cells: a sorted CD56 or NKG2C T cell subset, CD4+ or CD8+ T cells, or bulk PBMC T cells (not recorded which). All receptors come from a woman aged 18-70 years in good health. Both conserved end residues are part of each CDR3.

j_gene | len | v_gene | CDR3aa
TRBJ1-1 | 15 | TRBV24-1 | CATSDKGGMNTEAFF
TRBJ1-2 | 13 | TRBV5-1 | CASSPGTVDGYTF
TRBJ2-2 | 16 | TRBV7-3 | CASSLFAGQNTGELFF
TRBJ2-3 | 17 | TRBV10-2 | CASITKPLAGVTDTQYF
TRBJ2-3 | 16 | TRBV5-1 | CASSLSPGGQGDTQYF
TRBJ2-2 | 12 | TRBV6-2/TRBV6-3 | CASTGGDGELFF
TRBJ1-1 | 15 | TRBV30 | CAWCFPGRENTEAFF
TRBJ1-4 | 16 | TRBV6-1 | CASSEGPLREGEKLFF
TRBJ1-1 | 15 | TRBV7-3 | CASSALQGLNTEAFF
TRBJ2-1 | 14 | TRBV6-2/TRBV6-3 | CASSSRGTYNEQFF
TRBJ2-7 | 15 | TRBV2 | CASRVLAGKGGEQYF
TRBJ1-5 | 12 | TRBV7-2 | CASSPRDGPQHF
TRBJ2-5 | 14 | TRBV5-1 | CASSSGLPQETQYF
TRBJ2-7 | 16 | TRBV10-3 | CAISDSGTSTLYEQYF
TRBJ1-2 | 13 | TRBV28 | CASSSGRMNGYTF
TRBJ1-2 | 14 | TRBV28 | CASSLFPKGDGYTF
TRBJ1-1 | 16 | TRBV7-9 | CASSPQSTGTNTEAFF
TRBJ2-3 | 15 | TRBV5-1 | CASSFPTGPGDTQYF
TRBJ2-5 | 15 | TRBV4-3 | CASSLGEGGSETQYF
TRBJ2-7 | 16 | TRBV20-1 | CSARDPGGRGLYEQYF
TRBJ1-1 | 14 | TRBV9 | CASSAGGRNTEAFF
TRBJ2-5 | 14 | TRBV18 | CASSPGDVEETQYF
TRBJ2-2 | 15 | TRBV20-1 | CSASDWGPNTGELFF
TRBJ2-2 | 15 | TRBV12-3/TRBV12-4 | CASFAGTGQTGELFF
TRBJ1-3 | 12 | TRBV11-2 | CASSLDSHTIYF
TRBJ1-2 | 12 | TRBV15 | CATSQGGVGYTF
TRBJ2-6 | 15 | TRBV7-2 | CASSANAGFPNVLTF